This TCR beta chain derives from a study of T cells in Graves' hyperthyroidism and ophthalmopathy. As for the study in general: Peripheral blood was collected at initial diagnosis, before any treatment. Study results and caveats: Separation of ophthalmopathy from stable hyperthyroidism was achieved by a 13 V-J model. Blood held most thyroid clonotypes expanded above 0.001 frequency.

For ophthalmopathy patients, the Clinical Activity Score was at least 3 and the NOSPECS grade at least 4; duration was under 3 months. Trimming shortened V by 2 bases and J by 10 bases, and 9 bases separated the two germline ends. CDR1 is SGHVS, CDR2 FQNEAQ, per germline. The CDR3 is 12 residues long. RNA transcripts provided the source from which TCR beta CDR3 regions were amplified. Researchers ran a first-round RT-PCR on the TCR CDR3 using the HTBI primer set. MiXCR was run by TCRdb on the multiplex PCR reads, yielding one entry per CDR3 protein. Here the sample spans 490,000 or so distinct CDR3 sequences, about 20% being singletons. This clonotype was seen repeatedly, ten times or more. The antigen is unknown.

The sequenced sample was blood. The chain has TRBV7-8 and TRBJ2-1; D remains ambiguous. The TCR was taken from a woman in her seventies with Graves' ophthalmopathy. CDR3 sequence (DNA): TGTGCCAGCAGCTTACCACTGGGGGAGCAGTTCTTC. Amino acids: CASSLPLGEQFF.